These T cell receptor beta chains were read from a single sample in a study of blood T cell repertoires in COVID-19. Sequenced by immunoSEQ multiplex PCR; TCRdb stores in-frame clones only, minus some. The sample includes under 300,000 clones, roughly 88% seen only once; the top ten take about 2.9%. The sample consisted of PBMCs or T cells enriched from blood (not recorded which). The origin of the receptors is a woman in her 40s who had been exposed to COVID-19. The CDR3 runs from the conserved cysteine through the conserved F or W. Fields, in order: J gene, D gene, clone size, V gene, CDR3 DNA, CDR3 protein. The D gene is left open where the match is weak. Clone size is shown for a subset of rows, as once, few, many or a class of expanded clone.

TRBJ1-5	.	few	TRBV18	TGTGCCAGCTCACCAAGTACAGGTACGGTGAATCAGCCCCAGCATTTT	CASSPSTGTVNQPQHF
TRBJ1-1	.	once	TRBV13	TGTGCCAGCAGCCTCCTCTCAGTGAACACTGAAGCTTTCTTT	CASSLLSVNTEAFF
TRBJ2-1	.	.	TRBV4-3	TGCGCCAGCAGCCAAGATAGAGGGGGTGCCAACTTATACCCCTACAATGAGCAGTTCTTC	CASSQDRGGANLYPYNEQFF
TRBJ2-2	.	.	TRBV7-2	TGTGCCAGCAGCTTCGTAATTTCCGGGGAGCTGTTTTTT	CASSFVISGELFF
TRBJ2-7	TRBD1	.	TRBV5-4	TGTGCCAGCAGCTTGAGGACAGGGAACTTCTACGAGCAGTACTTC	CASSLRTGNFYEQYF
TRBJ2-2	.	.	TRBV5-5	TGTGCCAGCAGCTTGGCCCTGTCAGACACAAGAAGGGGGGAGCTGTTTTTT	CASSLALSDTRRGELFF
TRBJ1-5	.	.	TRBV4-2	TGTGCCAGCAGCCCGCGGGAAGGTAGCAATCAGCCCCAGCATTTT	CASSPREGSNQPQHF
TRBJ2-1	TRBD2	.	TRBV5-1	TGTGCCAGCAGCCGCGGGCGGGAGGACTGGAATGAGCAGTTCTTC	CASSRGREDWNEQFF
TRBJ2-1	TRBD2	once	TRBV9	TGTGCCAGCAGCGTCTTTTTAGCGGGGGGCCCCGTAGATGAGCAGTTCTTC	CASSVFLAGGPVDEQFF
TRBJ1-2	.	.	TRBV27	TGTGCCAGCAGTTTAGGGAGGGACGGCTATGGCTACACCTTC	CASSLGRDGYGYTF
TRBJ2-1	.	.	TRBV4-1	TGCGCCAGCAGCCAAGATCAAAATGAGCAGTTCTTC	CASSQDQNEQFF
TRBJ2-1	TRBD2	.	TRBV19	TGTGCCAGTAGTATTGCTAGCGGGAGGGCCCATGAGCAGTTCTTC	CASSIASGRAHEQFF
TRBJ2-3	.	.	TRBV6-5	TGTGCCAGCAATAGTGGAGCAGATACGCAGTATTTT	CASNSGADTQYF
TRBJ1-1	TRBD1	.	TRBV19	TGTGCCAGTAGGAGGGACAGGCAACCTACTGAAGCTTTCTTT	CASRRDRQPTEAFF
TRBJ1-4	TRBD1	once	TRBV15	TGTGCCACTCCGATGGGGACAGGGACAGCCACTGGAAATGAAAAACTGTTTTTT	CATPMGTGTATGNEKLFF
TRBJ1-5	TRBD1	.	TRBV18	TGTGCCAGCTCACCGACCCAGGGGGAACAGCCCCAGCATTTT	CASSPTQGEQPQHF
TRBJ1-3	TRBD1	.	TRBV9	TGTGCCAGCAGCCCTGGGGGGACAGCTTCTGGAAACACCATATATTTT	CASSPGGTASGNTIYF
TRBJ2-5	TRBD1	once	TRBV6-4	TGTGCCCCCCTATCGGACAGGGTGTCTCAAGAGACCCAGTACTTC	CAPLSDRVSQETQYF
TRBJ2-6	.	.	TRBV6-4	TGTGCCAGCAGCGATAGGGGTTCTGGGGCCAACGTCCTGACTTTC	CASSDRGSGANVLTF
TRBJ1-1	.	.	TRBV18	TGTGCCAGCTCACCCAACCAGGGGAGTCCCCAGGGGGAAGCTTTCTTT	CASSPNQGSPQGEAFF
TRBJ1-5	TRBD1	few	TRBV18	TGTGCCAGCTCACAGTATACTCAGGGGGGAAGTCAGCCCCAGCATTTT	CASSQYTQGGSQPQHF
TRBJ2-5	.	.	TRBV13	TGTGCCAGCAGGGCCGTAGAGACCCAGTACTTC	CASRAVETQYF
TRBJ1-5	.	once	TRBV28	TGTGCCAGCAGTTTCAGGCAGCCCCAGCATTTT	CASSFRQPQHF
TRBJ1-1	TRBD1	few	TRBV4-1	TGCGCCAGCAGCCAAGTGGGGACAGGGTTTGAAGCTTTCTTT	CASSQVGTGFEAFF
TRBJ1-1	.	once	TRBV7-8	TGTGCCAGCAGCTTAGTTGGCAAGAACACTGAAGCTTTCTTT	CASSLVGKNTEAFF
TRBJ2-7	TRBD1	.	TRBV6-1	TGTGCCAGCAGTGAATCGGGACAGGGGTGGCGGGAGCAGTACTTC	CASSESGQGWREQYF
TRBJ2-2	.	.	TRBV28	TGTGCCTCACCGGGACTCACCGGGGAGCTGTTTTTT	CASPGLTGELFF
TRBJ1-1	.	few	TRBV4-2	TGTGCCAGCAGCCCCCAGGGGCTAGTCTCAACGGTCAACACTGAAGCTTTCTTT	CASSPQGLVSTVNTEAFF
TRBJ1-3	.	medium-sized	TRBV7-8	TGTGCCAGCAGCCTCGATGGGGGGACTGGAAACACCATATATTTT	CASSLDGGTGNTIYF
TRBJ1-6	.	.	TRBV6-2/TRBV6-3	TGTGCCAGCAGTTACGCCGGGAATAATTCACCCCTCCACTTT	CASSYAGNNSPLHF
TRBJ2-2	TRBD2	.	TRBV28	TGTGCCAGCAGTTCAATTCTAGCGGGGGCATTAAGGACCGGGGAGCTGTTTTTT	CASSSILAGALRTGELFF
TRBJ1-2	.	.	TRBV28	TGTGCCAGCAGTTTATCGTCGTTTGGCTACACCTTC	CASSLSSFGYTF
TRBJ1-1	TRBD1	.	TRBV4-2	TGTGCCAGCAGCCAAGCAGCCGGGACAGCGAACACTGAAGCTTTCTTT	CASSQAAGTANTEAFF
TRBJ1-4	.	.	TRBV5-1	TGTGCCAGCAGCTCTGACAGTACAACTAATGAAAAACTGTTTTTT	CASSSDSTTNEKLFF
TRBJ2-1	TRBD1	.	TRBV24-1	TGTGCCACCAGTGACCCCGGGACAGGGGATAAGAATGAGCAGTTCTTC	CATSDPGTGDKNEQFF
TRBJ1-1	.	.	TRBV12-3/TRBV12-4	TGTGCCAGCTCGGACGGGGTGGGGACTGAAGCTTTCTTT	CASSDGVGTEAFF
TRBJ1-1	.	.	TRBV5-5	TGTGCCAGCAGCTTGGGAGAGGGTTTAGGGTTGAGAGCTTTCTTT	CASSLGEGLGLRAFF
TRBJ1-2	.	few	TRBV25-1	TGTGCCAGCAGTGAACCCAACGGTGGTGGCTACACCTTC	CASSEPNGGGYTF
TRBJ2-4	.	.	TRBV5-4	TGTGCCAGCAGTCGTGCCGCGGACATCAAAAACATTCAGTACTTC	CASSRAADIKNIQYF
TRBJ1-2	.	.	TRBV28	TGTGCCAGCAGCCCCCCCGGCGGGAACTATGGCTACACCTTC	CASSPPGGNYGYTF
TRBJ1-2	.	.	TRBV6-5	TGTGCCAGCAGTTACTCAAATAGATTGAACTATGGCTACACCTTC	CASSYSNRLNYGYTF
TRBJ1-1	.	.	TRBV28	TGTGCCAGCAGTTTAATGACAGGCTTGAACACTGAAGCTTTCTTT	CASSLMTGLNTEAFF
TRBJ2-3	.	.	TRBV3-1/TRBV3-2	TGTGCCAGCAGCCCCACCGGGACTAGCACAGATACGCAGTATTTT	CASSPTGTSTDTQYF
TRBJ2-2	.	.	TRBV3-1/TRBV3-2	TGTGCCAGCAGCCCCCGGAGCGAGGGCGGGGAGCTGTTTTTT	CASSPRSEGGELFF
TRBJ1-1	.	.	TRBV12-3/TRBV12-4	TGTGCCAGCAGTCCCGGGAGCACTGAAGCTTTCTTT	CASSPGSTEAFF
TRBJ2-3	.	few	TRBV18	TGTGCCAGCTCACCAAGGGGCAGATACGAGTATTTT	CASSPRGRYEYF
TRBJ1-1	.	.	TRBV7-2	TGTGCCAGCAGCTTAGGGTTCCAGGGGGAAGCTTTCTTT	CASSLGFQGEAFF
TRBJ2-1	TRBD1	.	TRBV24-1	TGTGCCACCAGTGATTTCCGGGACAGGGTTGGCAATGAGCAGTTCTTC	CATSDFRDRVGNEQFF
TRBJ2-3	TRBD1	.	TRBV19	TGTGCCAGTAGTAAGGGGGCGGGCACAGATACGCAGTATTTT	CASSKGAGTDTQYF
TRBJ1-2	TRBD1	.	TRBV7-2	TGTGCCAGCAGCCCAAACCGACAGGGACCTGGCTACACCTTC	CASSPNRQGPGYTF
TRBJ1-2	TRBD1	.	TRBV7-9	TGTGCCAGCAGCTTAAGGGGGCAAAACTATGGCTACACCTTC	CASSLRGQNYGYTF
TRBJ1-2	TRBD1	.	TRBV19	TGTGCCAGTAGTAGAACCGGGACAGGGTTTGACTATGGCTACACCTTC	CASSRTGTGFDYGYTF
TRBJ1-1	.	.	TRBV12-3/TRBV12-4	TGTGCCAGCCGGGATCAGGAGAACACTGAAGCTTTCTTT	CASRDQENTEAFF
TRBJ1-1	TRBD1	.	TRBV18	TGTGCCAGCTCATCAGAACAGGGGGTGAACACTGAAGCTTTCTTT	CASSSEQGVNTEAFF
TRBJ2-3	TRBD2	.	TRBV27	TGTGCCAGCAGTTTAAGTACTTGGTCAGCGGGAAGCAGCACAGATACGCAGTATTTT	CASSLSTWSAGSSTDTQYF
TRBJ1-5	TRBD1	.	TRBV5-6	TGTGCCAGCACCGAGACAGGGCGATTCAGCAATCAGCCCCAGCATTTT	CASTETGRFSNQPQHF
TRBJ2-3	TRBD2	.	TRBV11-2	TGTGCCAGCAGCCCAAGCAGACTAGCGGAAACAGATACGCAGTATTTT	CASSPSRLAETDTQYF
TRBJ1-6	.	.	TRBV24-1	TGTGCCACCAGTGATCCCTCCGGTACCCCCCTCCACTTT	CATSDPSGTPLHF
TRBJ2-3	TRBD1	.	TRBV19	TGTGCCAGTAGTATAGCCCCTTGGACAGGGGCAGATACGCAGTATTTT	CASSIAPWTGADTQYF
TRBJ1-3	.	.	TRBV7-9	TGTGCCAGCAGCCCCCAGGGTTACTCTGGAAACACCATATATTTT	CASSPQGYSGNTIYF